This T cell receptor (beta chain) is drawn from a study of T cell repertoires in cytomegalovirus infection (dated by TCRdb to between 2019 and 2020). With regard to the full study: The HLA type of each donor mattered for the analysis, because public TCR beta signatures pointed to carriage of CMV infection along with the matching HLA type.

This clonotype was seen ten or more times. This clone's antigen is unknown. No much larger clonotype is one base removed from it; base qualities were not supplied. The run used an Illumina HiSeq 1500. TCRdb reran the public reads through fastp at Q25 and MiXCR, keeping productive beta chains. One record per CDR3 amino acid sequence lists the most common genes and DNA. The sample table records approximately 490,000 distinct CDR3 sequences; around 10% of these occur just once. About 9.4% of the sample is held by the ten biggest clonotypes. Inclusive of the bounding cysteine and phenylalanine, the CDR3 is 15 residues long. The read is trimmed to its CDR3 DNA, 45 bases read in frame from base 1. The germline V gene sets CDR1 to SGDLS and CDR2 to YYNGEE. Trimming takes 4 bases off V and 4 bases off J; junction bases not matched to a gene: 7. Broader findings and caveats from the paper: In both this cohort and an independent cohort of more than 350 donors, the cumulative frequency of public TCR beta family members distinguished carriers of CMV infection plus the relevant HLA type. The ex vivo response was dominated by HLA-C-restricted CMV-specific TCR beta clonotypes, which also provided the single most frequent clonotype in two of eight donors.

The chain is encoded by TRBV9 joined to TRBJ2-2; TRBD1 agrees with 7 junctional bases. Input material: PBMCs. The sequence was collected from a human donor in good health (CMV status not recorded). Some clones in this sample may be carry-over from other donors' samples. CDR3 protein: CASSPRQGRTGELFF. The DNA is TGTGCCAGCAGCCCGCGACAGGGTCGCACCGGGGAGCTGTTTTTT.